This TCR beta chain was sequenced for a study of blood T cells in healthy people across ages. Study observations and caveats: Naive T cell percentage showed a strong correlation with TCR beta diversity. Both naive CD4+ cell counts and diversity were greater in long-lived donors than in aged donors.

The second PCR ran about 6 to 11 cycles with a sample-barcoded 5' primer and J-beta primers. TCRdb analysed the 5' RACE reads with MiXCR anew, one entry per CDR3 protein. The sample consists of more than 500,000 distinct CDR3 sequences, approximately 30% of them appearing once. With respect to this clonotype: Its antigen is not known.

CDR1 and CDR2 from the germline V gene are GTSNPN and SVGIG (reference sequence). V gave up 2 bases and J gave up 4 bases, with 12 bases separating them. This CDR3 contains 14 residues. At least 7 million PBMCs were isolated per sample. This receptor was obtained from an older woman in good health. The rearrangement joins TRBV30 to TRBJ1-5; D remains ambiguous. The sequenced sample consisted of blood. CDR3 amino acids: CAWSSIDRNQPQHF. CDR3 DNA: TGTGCCTGGAGTTCGATCGACCGGAATCAGCCCCAGCATTTT.